The 22 T cell receptor beta chains reported below all come from one sample, sequenced in a study of T cell repertoires in aging, cancer and after chemotherapy. TCR beta rearrangements were amplified from peripheral blood genomic DNA. Multiplex touch-down PCR with TRB-A/B primers amplified rearranged V-D-J TRB sequences. TCRdb reprocessed the multiplex PCR reads with MiXCR, giving one entry per CDR3 protein. In the table there are fewer than 2,500 distinct CDR3 sequences, roughly 25% of which are singletons. Sequencing input: blood. Receptors originate from a human donor with a solid tumor.

This clonotype is termed medium-sized. The J gene is TRBJ1-2, the V gene TRBV7-9; D is undetermined. The CDR3 sequence is 12 residues long. The V and J ends lost 1 base and 2 bases respectively, with 2 bases between them. CDR1 and CDR2 from the germline V gene are SEHNR and FQNEAQ (reference sequence). DNA for the CDR3: TGTGCCAGCAGCTTAGGCAACTATGGCTACACCTTC. This sequence encodes CASSLGNYGYTF.

The chain recombines TRBV5-1 with TRBJ1-6; tentatively, D is TRBD1 (6 bases). The germline V gene encodes CDR1 SGHRS and CDR2 YFSETQ. Trimming stripped 0 bases from V and 6 bases from J, with 10 bases between. The CDR3 contains 15 residues. CDR3: CASSLGGGGNSPLHF. CDR3 nucleotides: TGCGCCAGCAGCTTGGGCGGGGGCGGTAATTCACCCCTCCACTTT.

This clonotype counts as medium-sized. The J gene is TRBJ2-3, the V gene TRBV5-6; the D gene could be TRBD1 or TRBD2 (5 bases each). V shed 1 base and J shed 2 bases, with 11 bases lying between them. The CDR3 runs to 15 residues. Germline values: CDR1 SGHDT, CDR2 YYEEEE. The CDR3 loop reads CASSLTGRFTDTQYF. The CDR3 DNA reads as TGTGCCAGCAGCTTGACGGGGCGATTCACAGATACGCAGTATTTT.

The CDR3 DNA follows: TGTGCCAGCACCCCTCCCGCTCCCGGGACAGGGGCCCATGAGCAGTTCTTC. It translates to CASTPPAPGTGAHEQFF. The chain employs TRBV6-1 and TRBJ2-1, with 10 positions matching TRBD1. The CDR3 spans 17 residues. V was pared by 7 bases and J by 8 bases, with 17 bases of the junction left unmatched. Germline-derived CDR1 and CDR2 are MNHNS and SASEGT.

The rearrangement joins TRBV20-1 to TRBJ2-1, with D tentatively TRBD1 (6 bases). Looked up from germline, CDR1 is DFQATT and CDR2 is SNEGSKA (reference sequence). V was trimmed by 6 bases and J by 8 bases, leaving 20 bases between them. The CDR3 is made up of 14 amino acids. The CDR3 region is CSALGGSPGDEQFF. CDR3 DNA: TGCAGTGCACTTGGAGGCTCCCCAGGGGATGAGCAGTTCTTC.

This clonotype is medium-sized in the sample. The CDR3 DNA reads as TGTGCCAGCAGTTTCAGGGGACCTCCCAGTGGCCAGCATTTT. Translation: CASSFRGPPSGQHF. V is TRBV12-3 or TRBV12-4 and J is TRBJ1-5; tentatively, D is TRBD1 (6 bases). V dropped 3 bases and J dropped 12 bases, with 18 bases sitting between them. The CDR3 runs 14 residues.

By proportion, this clonotype is medium-sized. V gene TRBV6-2 or TRBV6-3 combines with J gene TRBJ1-1; a possible D gene is TRBD1 (5 bases). CDR1 is MNHEY, CDR2 SVGEGT, per germline. Trimming stripped 6 bases from V and 1 base from J, with 18 bases between. This CDR3 is built from 16 residues. The CDR3 bases are TGTGCCAGCAGCCGGGACCTCTCAACTTGGAACACTGAAGCTTTCTTT. Its protein is CASSRDLSTWNTEAFF.

By share, this clonotype ranks as medium-sized (0.01 to 0.1%). The J gene is TRBJ2-2, the V gene TRBV6-2 or TRBV6-3; possibly TRBD2 for D (7 bases). The CDR3 length is 16 residues. Germline V lookup: CDR1 MNHEY, CDR2 SVGEGT. Trimming removed 7 bases from V and 4 bases from J, with 19 bases in between. The CDR3 sequence: CASTRGGGSFTGELFF. CDR3 in DNA: TGTGCCAGCACCCGGGGAGGGGGGTCATTCACCGGGGAGCTGTTTTTT.

V is TRBV19 and J is TRBJ2-1; 9 bases line up with TRBD2. The V gene's germline CDR1 is LNHDA and CDR2 SQIVND (reference sequence). Germline trimming cut 3 bases from V and 8 bases from J; bases unmatched to any gene: 8. This CDR3 comprises 15 residues. The DNA for the CDR3 is TGTGCCAGTAGTATTAGTAGCGGGAGCTTTGATGAGCAGTTCTTC. Protein sequence: CASSISSGSFDEQFF.

By sample share, this clonotype is medium-sized. The rearrangement joins TRBV24-1 to TRBJ2-3, with 11 bases identical to TRBD2. The germline V gene encodes CDR1 KGHDR and CDR2 SFDVKD. With 4 bases clipped from V and 3 bases from J, the junction kept 5 bases outside the gene matches. The CDR3 is 16 residues long. CDR3 bases: TGTGCCACCAGTGACTTAGCGGGAGGGCCTACAGATACGCAGTATTTT. Encoded protein: CATSDLAGGPTDTQYF.

By proportion, this clonotype is medium-sized. This sequence joins TRBV6-6 and TRBJ2-5; 7 nucleotides match TRBD1. V lost 5 bases to trimming and J lost 4 bases; unmatched junction nucleotides: 7. The length of the CDR3 is 14 residues. Looked up from germline, CDR1 is MNHNY and CDR2 is SVGAGI (reference sequence). In DNA, the CDR3 is TGTGCCAGCAGTCTGGCAGGGGGAAGAGAGACCCAGTACTTC. It specifies CASSLAGGRETQYF.

This clonotype is medium-sized in the sample. V usage is TRBV12-3 or TRBV12-4 and J usage is TRBJ1-4, with 8 bases identical to TRBD1. J gave up 2 bases and V 5 bases, and 4 bases lay outside the gene matches. CDR3 length: 15 amino acids. CDR3 sequence reads: CASSPDRATNEKLFF. The CDR3, as DNA: TGTGCCAGCAGTCCGGACAGGGCCACTAATGAAAAACTGTTTTTT.

This clonotype was counted once. It may be a read error: a sequence one base away is much more abundant. This chain uses TRBV10-3 with TRBJ2-7, with 9 nucleotides matching TRBD1. Germline CDR1 ENHRY, CDR2 SYGVKD. The CDR3 length is 14 residues. This chain's CDR3 is CAISKTGGGYERYV. In DNA, the CDR3 is TGTGCCATCAGTAAGACAGGGGGTGGCTACGAGCGGTACGTC.

In its sample, this clonotype ranks as large. V is TRBV19 and J is TRBJ2-7; the match to TRBD1 covers 8 bases. CDR1 and CDR2 from the germline V gene are LNHDA and SQIVND (reference sequence). CDR3 length equals 12 residues. J gave up 7 bases and V 5 bases, and 4 bases lay outside the gene matches. CDR3 sequence: CASSSDRVEQYF. The CDR3 region has the DNA TGTGCCAGTAGTTCGGACAGGGTTGAGCAGTACTTC.

This clonotype was counted only a few times. V usage is TRBV20-1 and J usage is TRBJ2-1, with 12 bases fitting TRBD2. J lost 4 bases, V lost 1 base, and 5 bases had no gene match. The germline gives CDR1 DFQATT, CDR2 SNEGSKA (reference sequence). This CDR3 region has 16 residues. In DNA form, the CDR3 reads TGCAGTGCTAGAGGACTAGCGGGAGATCCATACAATGAGCAGTTCTTC. Translated: CSARGLAGDPYNEQFF.

The chain has TRBV5-4 and TRBJ1-6; 12 nucleotides line up with TRBD1. Germline V gene sequence: CDR1 SGHNT, CDR2 YYREEE (reference sequence). The CDR3 spans 16 residues. Unmatched junction bases numbered 15, after V lost 5 bases and J lost 15 bases. The CDR3 reads CASRRNPGQGAAFLHF. CDR3 nucleotide sequence: TGTGCCAGCAGACGCAACCCGGGACAGGGGGCTGCGTTCCTCCACTTT. The full variable domain, with the rest looked up from reference TRBV5-4 and TRBJ1-6, is ETGVTQSPTHLIKTRGQQVTLRCSSQSGHNTVSWYQQALGQGPQFIFQYYREEENGRGNFPPRFSGLQFPNYSSELNVNALELDDSALYLCASRRNPGQGAAFLHFGNGTRLTVT.

This clonotype is classed as medium-sized (0.01 to 0.1%). The J gene is TRBJ2-1, the V gene TRBV27; D may match TRBD1 or TRBD2 (7 bases each). Germline CDR1 reads MNHEY; CDR2 reads SMNVEV (reference sequence). Trimming took off 2 bases at V and 9 bases at J, with 17 bases between the two ends. The CDR3 covers 15 residues. The CDR3 loop reads CASSLNGGGGGEQFF. Here the CDR3 DNA reads TGTGCCAGCAGTTTAAATGGAGGGGGCGGGGGTGAGCAGTTCTTC.

V gene TRBV18 combines with J gene TRBJ2-3; a weak D match, TRBD2 (5 bases). The CDR3 has 18 amino acids. V dropped 0 bases and J dropped 0 bases, with 16 bases sitting between them. CDR1 is KGHSH, CDR2 LQKENI, per germline. In nucleotides, the CDR3 is TGTGCCAGCTCACCACCGGGGAGCGCACGATCTAGCACAGATACGCAGTATTTT. Its translation is CASSPPGSARSSTDTQYF.

Judged by abundance, this clonotype is medium-sized. The chain recombines TRBV13 with TRBJ2-7; 10 positions match TRBD2. Germline values: CDR1 PRHDT, CDR2 FYEKMQ (reference sequence). V shed 5 bases, J shed 7 bases, and the junction held 5 bases outside the gene matches. This CDR3 has 13 residues. The CDR3 bases are TGTGCCAGCAGCGTCGGGACTAGCGTAGAGCAGTACTTC. It codes for CASSVGTSVEQYF. Together with reference TRBV13 and TRBJ2-7, the CDR3 gives the full variable domain: AAGVIQSPRHLIKEKRETATLKCYPIPRHDTVYWYQQGPGQDPQFLISFYEKMQSDKGSIPDRFSAQQFSDYHSELNMSSLELGDSALYFCASSVGTSVEQYFGPGTRLTVT.

In this sample, this clonotype is medium-sized. The chain is built from TRBV18 and TRBJ1-5; D gene unclear. CDR3 length: 17 residues. Germline CDR1 reads KGHSH; CDR2 reads LQKENI. Deletions cut 5 bases from V and 0 bases from J, with 17 bases between. The CDR3 region is CASSVNGGYYSNQPQHF. The CDR3 DNA reads as TGTGCCAGCTCAGTAAACGGAGGATACTATAGCAATCAGCCCCAGCATTTT.

This clonotype is judged medium-sized (0.01 to 0.1%). V usage is TRBV6-2 or TRBV6-3 and J usage is TRBJ2-4; D is perhaps TRBD1 (6 bases). The CDR3 loop spans 16 amino acids. V was cut by 4 bases and J by 2 bases, with 15 bases left in between. Germline assignment: CDR1 MNHEY and CDR2 SVGEGT. The CDR3 coding sequence is TGTGCCAGCAGTTTCTACAGGGTTGGACCCAAAAACATTCAGTACTTC. This encodes CASSFYRVGPKNIQYF.

This clonotype is termed medium-sized (0.01 to 0.1%). The chain carries TRBV10-3 and TRBJ2-7; the D gene is possibly TRBD1 (6 bases). Trimming pared 4 bases from V and 2 bases from J, leaving 12 bases between. CDR3 length equals 14 residues. Germline CDR1 and CDR2: ENHRY and SYGVKD. Here the CDR3 reads CAISVGTLPYEQYF. CDR3 sequence (DNA): TGTGCCATCAGTGTGGGGACACTTCCCTACGAGCAGTACTTC.